The source of this TCR beta chain is a study of OX40 agonist ivuxolimab in advanced cancers. As for the study in general: Every 2 weeks, patients got intravenous ivuxolimab at one of six dose levels (0.01-10 mg/kg). It was permissible to have had prior anti-PD-1, anti-PD-L1 or anti-CTLA-4 therapy, and 40% had some. A partial response was reached by three patients: one with hepatocellular carcinoma and two with cutaneous melanoma. Overall study results and limits: Low normalized T-cell clonal expansion was also seen in some nonresponders.

Germline V CDR1 and CDR2: SGHNT, YYREEE (reference sequence). V was trimmed by 2 bases and J by 6 bases, leaving 12 bases between them. The CDR3 runs to 14 residues. This clone was seen a single time. Its antigen is not known. The repertoire was sequenced with immunoSEQ multiplex PCR; TCRdb's copy has only in-frame clones and lacks some. In the table there are about 79,000 clones, 85% to 90% of which are singletons. The sample consisted of CD4+ or CD8+ T cells sorted from blood, taken in a trial of the OX40 agonist ivuxolimab. This receptor was taken from an adult with an advanced solid tumor such as melanoma, head and neck, liver or kidney cancer. The rearrangement links TRBV5-4 to TRBJ2-1, with no clear D. In DNA form, the CDR3 reads TGTGCCAGCAGCTTCGGCAGTTTTGGCAATGAGCAGTTCTTC. Its protein product is CASSFGSFGNEQFF.